This TCR beta chain was obtained from a study of cytomegalovirus exposure and HLA in healthy donors. Looked up from germline, CDR1 is SQVTM and CDR2 is ANQGSEA. The CDR3 totals 14 residues. V gave up 7 bases and J gave up 5 bases; unmatched junction bases: 10. There are a few counts of this clone. 60 Vbeta and 13 Jbeta primers were used in PCR. The table came from immunoSEQ multiplex PCR; TCRdb's copy has only in-frame clones and leaves some out. The sample includes some 120,000 clones, about 81% seen only once; the top ten take approximately 1.1%. The sequence was obtained from a woman aged 25 to 39 in good health and CMV-seronegative. The chain has TRBV29-1 and TRBJ1-1; TRBD1 agrees at 10 bases. Sequencing was carried out using PBMCs. The CDR3 loop is CSAHPRTGGTEAFF. Written as DNA, the CDR3 is TGCAGCGCCCACCCACGGACAGGGGGGACTGAAGCTTTCTTT. The full variable domain, with the rest looked up from reference TRBV29-1 and TRBJ1-1, is SAVISQKPSRDICQRGTSLTIQCQVDSQVTMMFWYRQQPGQSLTLIATANQGSEATYESGFVIDKFPISRPNLTFSTLTVSNMSPEDSSIYLCSAHPRTGGTEAFFGQGTRLTVV.